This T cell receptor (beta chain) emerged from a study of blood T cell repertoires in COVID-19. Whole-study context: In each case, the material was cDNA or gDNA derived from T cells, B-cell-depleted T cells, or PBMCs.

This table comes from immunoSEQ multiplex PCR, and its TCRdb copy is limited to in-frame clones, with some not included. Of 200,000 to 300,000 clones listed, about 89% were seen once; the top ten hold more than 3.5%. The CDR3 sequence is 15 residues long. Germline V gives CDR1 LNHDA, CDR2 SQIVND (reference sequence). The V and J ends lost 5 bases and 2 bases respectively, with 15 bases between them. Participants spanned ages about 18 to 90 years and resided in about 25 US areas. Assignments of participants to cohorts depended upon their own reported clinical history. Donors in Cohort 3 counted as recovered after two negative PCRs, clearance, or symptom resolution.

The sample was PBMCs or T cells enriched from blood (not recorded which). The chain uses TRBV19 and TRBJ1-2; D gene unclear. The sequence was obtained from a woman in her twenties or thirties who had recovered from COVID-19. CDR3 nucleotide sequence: TGTGCCAGTAGTCTTAGCGGCGGTGAGAACTATGGCTACACCTTC. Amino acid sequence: CASSLSGGENYGYTF. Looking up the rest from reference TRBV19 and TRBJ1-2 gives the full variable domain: DGGITQSPKYLFRKEGQNVTLSCEQNLNHDAMYWYRQDPGQGLRLIYYSQIVNDFQKGDIAEGYSVSREKKESFPLTVTSAQKNPTAFYLCASSLSGGENYGYTFGSGTRLTVV.